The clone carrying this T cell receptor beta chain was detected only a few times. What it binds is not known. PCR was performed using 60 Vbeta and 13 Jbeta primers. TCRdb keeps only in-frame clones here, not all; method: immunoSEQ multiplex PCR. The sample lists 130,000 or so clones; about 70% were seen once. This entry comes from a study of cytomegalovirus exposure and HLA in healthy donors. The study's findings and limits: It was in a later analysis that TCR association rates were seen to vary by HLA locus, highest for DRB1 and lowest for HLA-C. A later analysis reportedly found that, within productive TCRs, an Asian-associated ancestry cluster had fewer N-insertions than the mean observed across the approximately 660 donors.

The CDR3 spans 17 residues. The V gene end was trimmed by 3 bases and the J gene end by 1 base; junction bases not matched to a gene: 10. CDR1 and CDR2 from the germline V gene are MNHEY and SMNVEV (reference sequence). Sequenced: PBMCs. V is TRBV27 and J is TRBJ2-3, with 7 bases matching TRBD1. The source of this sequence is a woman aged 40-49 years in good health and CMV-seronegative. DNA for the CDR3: TGTGCCAGCAGTTTCGGGACAGCTTCGCCGGGCACAGATACGCAGTATTTT. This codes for CASSFGTASPGTDTQYF.